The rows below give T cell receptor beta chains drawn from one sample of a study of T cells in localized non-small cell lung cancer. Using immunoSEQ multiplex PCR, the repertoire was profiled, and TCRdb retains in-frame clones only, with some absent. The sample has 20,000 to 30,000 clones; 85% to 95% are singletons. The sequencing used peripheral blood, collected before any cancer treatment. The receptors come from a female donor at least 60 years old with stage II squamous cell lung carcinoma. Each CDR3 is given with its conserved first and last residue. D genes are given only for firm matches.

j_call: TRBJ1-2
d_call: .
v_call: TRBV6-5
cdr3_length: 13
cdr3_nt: TGTGCCAGCAGTAGGGAAAGGGTTTCTGGCTACACCTTC
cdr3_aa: CASSRERVSGYTF

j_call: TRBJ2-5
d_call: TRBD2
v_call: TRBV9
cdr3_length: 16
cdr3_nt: TGTGCCAGCAGCGCCCGCGGGGGGGGCCTCGGGGAGACCCAGTACTTC
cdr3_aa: CASSARGGGLGETQYF

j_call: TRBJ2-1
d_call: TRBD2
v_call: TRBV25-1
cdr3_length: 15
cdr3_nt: TGTGCCAGCAGTTCCGGGACTAGCTCCTACAATGAGCAGTTCTTC
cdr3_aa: CASSSGTSSYNEQFF

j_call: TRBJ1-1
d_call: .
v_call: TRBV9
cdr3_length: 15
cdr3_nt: TGTGCCAGCAGCGTAAAACAGGCGGCGGACACTGAAGCTTTCTTT
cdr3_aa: CASSVKQAADTEAFF

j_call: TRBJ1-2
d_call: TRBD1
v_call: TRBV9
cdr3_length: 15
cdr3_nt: TGTGCCAGCAGCCACGGAGGGGGCGCAGGGTATGGCTACACCTTC
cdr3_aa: CASSHGGGAGYGYTF

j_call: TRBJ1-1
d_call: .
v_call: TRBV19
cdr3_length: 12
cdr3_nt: TGTGCCAGTAGTAAGGAATGGGGTGAAGCTTTCTTT
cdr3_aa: CASSKEWGEAFF

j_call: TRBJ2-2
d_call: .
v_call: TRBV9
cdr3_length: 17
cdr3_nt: TGTGCCAGCAGCGTGCGAAGGGCGACAGGGAACACCGGGGAGCTGTTTTTT
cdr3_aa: CASSVRRATGNTGELFF

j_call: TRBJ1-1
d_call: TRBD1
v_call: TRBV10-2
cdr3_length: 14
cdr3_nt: TGCGCCAGCAGTGCATTGACAGGGGTCACTGAAGCTTTCTTT
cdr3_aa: CASSALTGVTEAFF

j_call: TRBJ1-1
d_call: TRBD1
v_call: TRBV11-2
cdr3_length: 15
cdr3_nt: TGTGCCAGCAGCTTAGACCCAGGGGGGAACACTGAAGCTTTCTTT
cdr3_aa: CASSLDPGGNTEAFF

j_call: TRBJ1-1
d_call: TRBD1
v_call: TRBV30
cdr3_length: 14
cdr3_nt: TGTGCCTGGACCCGGGACAGGGGTAACGCTGAAGCTTTCTTT
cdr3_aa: CAWTRDRGNAEAFF